The rows below give T cell receptor beta chains drawn from one sample of a study of brain T cells in children with intractable seizures. Clones were sequenced by immunoSEQ multiplex PCR, and TCRdb holds only the in-frame ones, with some missing. The sample lists 50,000 to 75,000 clones, about 96% occurring once. This specimen consisted of peripheral blood, obtained at surgery. All receptors derive from a boy younger than two with focal cortical dysplasia and intractable seizures. Both conserved end residues are part of each CDR3.

17 | TRBJ2-3 | TRBV5-8 | CASSLEGRGANTDTQYF
13 | TRBJ1-2 | TRBV6-5 | CAAKEWGADGYTF
16 | TRBJ2-7 | TRBV28 | CASSLLGQGGPYEQYF
14 | TRBJ2-2 | TRBV2 | CASRDDSYTGELFF
12 | TRBJ2-1 | TRBV28 | CASSRVVIEQFF
14 | TRBJ1-1 | TRBV5-1 | CASSLVGHGTEAFF
17 | TRBJ1-3 | TRBV5-1 | CASSLESTGAYGNTIYF
14 | TRBJ1-1 | TRBV6-5 | CASSLEGANTEAFF
15 | TRBJ2-5 | TRBV7-9 | CASSHTRLAVETQYF
17 | TRBJ2-5 | TRBV3-1/TRBV3-2 | CASSQEFSGTVDKTQYF